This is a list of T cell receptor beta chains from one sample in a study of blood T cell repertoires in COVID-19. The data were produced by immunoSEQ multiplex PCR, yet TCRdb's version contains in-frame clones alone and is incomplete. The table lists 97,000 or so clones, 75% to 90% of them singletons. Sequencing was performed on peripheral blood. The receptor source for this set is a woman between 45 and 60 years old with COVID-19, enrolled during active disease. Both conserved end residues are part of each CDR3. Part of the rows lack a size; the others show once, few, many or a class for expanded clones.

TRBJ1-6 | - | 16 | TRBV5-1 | CASSWGPGQGLSPLHF
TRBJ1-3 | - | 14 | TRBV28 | CASGSGLSGNTIYF
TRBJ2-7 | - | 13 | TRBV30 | CAWRGQGAEEQYF
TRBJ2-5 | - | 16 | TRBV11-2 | CASTLSSQRGWETQYF
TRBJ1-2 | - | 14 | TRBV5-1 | CASSLDRGGYGYTF
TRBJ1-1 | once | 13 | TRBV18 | CASSPALNTEAFF
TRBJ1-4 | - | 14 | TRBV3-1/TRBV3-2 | CASRRTPSNEKLFF
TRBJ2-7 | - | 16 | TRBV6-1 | CASSEAASGGRYEQYF
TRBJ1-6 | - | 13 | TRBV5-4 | CASSLDRFGPLHF
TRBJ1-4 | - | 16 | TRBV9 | CASSPRSGATNEKLFF
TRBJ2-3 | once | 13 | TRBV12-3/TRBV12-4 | CASSLTSTDTQYF
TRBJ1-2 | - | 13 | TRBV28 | CASKGGSLYGYTF
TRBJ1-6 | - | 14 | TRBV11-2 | CASSFGQINSPLHF
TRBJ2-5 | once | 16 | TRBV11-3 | CASSQWTGGWGETQYF
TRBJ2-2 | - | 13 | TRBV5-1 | CASSPQDTGELFF
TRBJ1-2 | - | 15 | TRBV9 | CASSPGEGRGYGYTF
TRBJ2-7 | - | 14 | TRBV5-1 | CASSLSGPTYEQYF
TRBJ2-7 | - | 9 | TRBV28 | CASRALVYF
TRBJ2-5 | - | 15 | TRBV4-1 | CASSQATGVGETQYF
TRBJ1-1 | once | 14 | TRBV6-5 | CASRSGTGNTEAFF
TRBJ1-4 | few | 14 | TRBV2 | CASSEGRVNEKLFF
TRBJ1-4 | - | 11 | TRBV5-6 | CASSRGAGEVF
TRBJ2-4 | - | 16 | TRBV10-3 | CAISEQGFLAKNIQYF
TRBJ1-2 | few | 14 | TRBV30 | CAWSLLDGLYGYTF
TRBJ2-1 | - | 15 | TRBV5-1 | CASSFTGTASTEQFF
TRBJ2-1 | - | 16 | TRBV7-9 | CASSLGLAGERDEQFF
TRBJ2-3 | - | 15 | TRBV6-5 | CASSYGAQPTDTQYF
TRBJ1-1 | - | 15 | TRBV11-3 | CASSSGQHSNTEAFF
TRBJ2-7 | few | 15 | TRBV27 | CASSPGLAGTYEQYF
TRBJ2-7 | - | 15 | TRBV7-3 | CASSLTGQGYYEQYF
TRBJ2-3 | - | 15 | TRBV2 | CASSERTSSADTQYF
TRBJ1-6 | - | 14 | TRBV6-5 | CASSLQGGNSPLHF
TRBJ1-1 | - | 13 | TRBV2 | CASSEMRQGLAFF
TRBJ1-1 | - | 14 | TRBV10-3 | CAISESAGKSHAFF
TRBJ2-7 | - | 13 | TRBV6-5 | CASWRWSSGEQYF
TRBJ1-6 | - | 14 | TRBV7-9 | CASRPFGRDSPLHF
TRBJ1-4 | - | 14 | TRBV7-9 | CASSLQGTNEKLFF